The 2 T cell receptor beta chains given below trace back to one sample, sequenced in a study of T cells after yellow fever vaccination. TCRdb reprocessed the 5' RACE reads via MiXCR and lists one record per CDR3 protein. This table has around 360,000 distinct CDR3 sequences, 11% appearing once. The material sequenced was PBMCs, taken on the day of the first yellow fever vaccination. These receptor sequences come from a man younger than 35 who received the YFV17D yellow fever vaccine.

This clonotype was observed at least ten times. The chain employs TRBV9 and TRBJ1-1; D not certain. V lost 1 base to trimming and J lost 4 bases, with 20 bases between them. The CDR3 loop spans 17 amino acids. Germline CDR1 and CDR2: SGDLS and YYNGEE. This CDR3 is CASSVRDGSGGSTEAFF. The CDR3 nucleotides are TGTGCCAGCAGCGTAAGGGATGGGTCTGGAGGTAGCACTGAAGCTTTCTTT.

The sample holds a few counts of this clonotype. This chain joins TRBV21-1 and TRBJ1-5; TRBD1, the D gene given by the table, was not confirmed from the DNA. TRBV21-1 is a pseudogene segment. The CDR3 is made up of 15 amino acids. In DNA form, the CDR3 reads TGTGCCAGCCCGAGGAAAAGGGGTGGCAATCAGCCCCAGCATTTT. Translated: CASPRKRGGNQPQHF.